This passage covers 25 T cell receptor beta chains from one sample sequenced in a study of blood T cell repertoires in COVID-19. Here immunoSEQ multiplex PCR was the method, and the copy in TCRdb shows in-frame clones only, minus some. Of roughly 230,000 clones in the sample, 70% to 85% were seen once. The sample taken for sequencing was PBMCs or T cells enriched from blood (not recorded which). The receptors originated from a woman aged 55-70 years who had recovered from COVID-19.

V and J are TRBV19 and TRBJ2-7; 8 positions match TRBD1. Trimming at V came to 3 bases and at J to 10 bases, leaving 8 bases not matched to a gene. There are 13 residues in the CDR3. CDR1 LNHDA and CDR2 SQIVND come from the germline V gene (reference sequence). CDR3 sequence (DNA): TGTGCCAGTAGTATTCTCGGGACAGGATATCAGTACTTC. As protein: CASSILGTGYQYF.

The chain employs TRBV18 and TRBJ2-7, with a tentative D call TRBD2 (7 bases). From germline, CDR1 is KGHSH and CDR2 LQKENI. The CDR3 is 15 residues long. Trimming removed 2 bases at V and 5 bases at J, with 16 bases between. CDR3 residues: CASSPEGGPRDEQYF. CDR3 in DNA: TGTGCCAGCTCACCAGAGGGGGGGCCCCGAGACGAGCAGTACTTC.

The chain couples TRBV19 to TRBJ2-1, with D hard to call. V gave up 4 bases and J gave up 7 bases, with 11 bases separating them. The CDR3 length is 13 residues. Looked up from germline, CDR1 is LNHDA and CDR2 is SQIVND (reference sequence). CDR3 sequence: CASSTLPGNEQFF. The CDR3 DNA reads as TGTGCCAGTAGTACCCTCCCCGGGAATGAGCAGTTCTTC.

This clone has a handful of counts. This chain joins TRBV5-1 and TRBJ2-3; D gene uncertain. V lost 2 bases and J lost 6, with 13 bases in between. Looked up from germline, CDR1 is SGHRS and CDR2 is YFSETQ. This CDR3 contains 14 residues. This chain's CDR3 is CASSFEHPMDTQYF. DNA for the CDR3: TGCGCCAGCAGCTTTGAACACCCGATGGATACGCAGTATTTT.

This clone occurred a few times. The J gene is TRBJ2-5, the V gene TRBV15; D may be TRBD1 (5 bases). The CDR3 has 15 amino acids. Looked up from germline, CDR1 is LNHNV and CDR2 is YYDKDF (reference sequence). The V gene lost 5 bases and the J gene lost 4 bases, with 17 bases spanning the gap. The CDR3 sequence is CATSAYGQGGETQYF. The CDR3 DNA follows: TGTGCCACCAGCGCTTACGGCCAGGGCGGAGAGACCCAGTACTTC.

The chain employs TRBV28 and TRBJ2-6, with 9 bases matching TRBD1. Unmatched junction bases numbered 6, after V lost 6 bases and J lost 0 bases. Germline assignment: CDR1 MDHEN and CDR2 SYDVKM. The CDR3 has 17 residues. CDR3 sequence reads: CASRTGGSLSGANVLTF. CDR3 nucleotide sequence: TGTGCCAGCAGAACAGGGGGCTCCCTCTCTGGGGCCAACGTCCTGACTTTC.

This chain uses TRBV14 with TRBJ2-7; 7 bases align to TRBD2. CDR1 SGHDN and CDR2 FVKESK come from the germline V gene. V lost 5 bases to trimming and J lost 3 bases; unmatched junction nucleotides: 7. CDR3 length equals 14 residues. Here the CDR3 DNA reads TGTGCCAGCAGCTCCTATCGGGAGGACTACGAGCAGTACTTC. Its translation is CASSSYREDYEQYF.

V and J are TRBV11-2 and TRBJ2-2; a weak D match, TRBD1 (6 bases). Germline V gives CDR1 SGHAT, CDR2 FQNNGV. The CDR3 extends over 14 amino acids. Trimming removed 2 bases from V and 5 bases from J, with 9 bases in between. The CDR3 DNA reads TGTGCCAGCAGCTTAAACAGGGATACCGGGGAGCTGTTTTTT. Its protein product is CASSLNRDTGELFF.

The V call is TRBV4-3, the J call TRBJ2-5; 8 bases line up with TRBD1. From germline, CDR1 is LGHNA and CDR2 YSLEER. The CDR3 sequence is 18 residues long. The J segment lost 3 bases and the V segment lost 0 bases, leaving 12 bases of the junction unmatched. In DNA, the CDR3 is TGCGCCAGCAGCCAAGATTACGGGAGATCGGACAGGGAAGAGACCCAGTACTTC. Translation: CASSQDYGRSDREETQYF.

CDR3 amino acids: CASSVGRDRPNTGELFF. CDR3 DNA: TGTGCCAGCAGCGTAGGACGGGACAGACCGAACACCGGGGAGCTGTTTTTT. The rearrangement joins TRBV9 to TRBJ2-2; 7 positions agree with TRBD1. V lost 0 bases, J lost 0 bases, and 5 bases stayed unmatched. CDR3 size: 17 residues. In germline, CDR1 is SGDLS, CDR2 YYNGEE.

The CDR3 DNA is TGTGCCAGCAGCAAAAGAGGACTTAACTATGGCTACACCTTC. Its translation: CASSKRGLNYGYTF. The chain joins TRBV9 to TRBJ1-2; unclear D gene. Per the germline V gene, CDR1 is SGDLS and CDR2 is YYNGEE. The CDR3 runs 14 residues. Trimming left V 4 bases short and J 1 base short, with 11 bases between.

The gene calls are TRBV10-1 and TRBJ2-7; 10 bases fit TRBD2. After removal of 3 bases from V and 5 bases from J, the junction contained 4 bases not matched to a gene. CDR3 length: 14 amino acids. Per the germline V gene, CDR1 is WNHNN and CDR2 is SYGVQD (reference sequence). CDR3 region: CASSESSGRHEQYF. The CDR3 nucleotides read TGCGCCAGCAGTGAATCTAGCGGGAGACACGAGCAGTACTTC.

The gene calls are TRBV4-3 and TRBJ1-5, with 7 nucleotides matching TRBD1. Germline CDR1 LGHNA, CDR2 YSLEER. J lost 4 bases, V lost 0 bases, and 15 bases had no gene match. CDR3 length equals 19 residues. The DNA for the CDR3 is TGCGCCAGCAGCCAAGATGTGGGACAGTGGGGAGGAGCGAATCAGCCCCAGCATTTT. It encodes CASSQDVGQWGGANQPQHF.

The chain has TRBV24-1 and TRBJ1-4, with D possibly matching TRBD1 (5 bases). The CDR3 has 16 residues. V was clipped by 8 bases and J by 8 bases, with 23 bases between them. Germline lookup yields CDR1 KGHDR and CDR2 SFDVKD. The CDR3 DNA reads TGTGCCACCACCGCAAACAGCAGGGTGATGGGAGAAAAACTGTTTTTT. Its translation: CATTANSRVMGEKLFF.

The chain carries TRBV30 and TRBJ1-3; the D gene is possibly TRBD1 (5 bases). The CDR3 contains 14 residues. The V and J ends lost 0 bases and 3 bases respectively, with 9 bases between them. Germline V gene sequence: CDR1 GTSNPN, CDR2 SVGIG (reference sequence). CDR3 sequence: CAWSVWGVGNTIYF. The CDR3 bases are TGTGCCTGGAGTGTTTGGGGGGTTGGAAACACCATATATTTT.

The chain is built from TRBV3-1 (or the pseudogene TRBV3-2) and TRBJ1-2, with TRBD1 as a possible D gene (5 bases). The ends were cut back, 4 bases at V and 1 base at J, with 16 bases in the middle. This CDR3 spans 16 amino acids. Per germline, CDR1 LGHDT and CDR2 YNNKEL (reference sequence). As DNA, the CDR3 is TGTGCCAGCAGCCCGCTCGGGGGTTATGGTAACTATGGCTACACCTTC. It specifies CASSPLGGYGNYGYTF.

This clone was counted a few times. The V gene is TRBV25-1, the J gene TRBJ2-7; TRBD1 matches at 10 bases. This CDR3 has 15 residues. The V and J ends lost 3 bases and 3 bases, in that order; junction bases with no gene match: 5. Germline CDR1 MGHDK, CDR2 SYGVNS. The CDR3 DNA is TGTGCCAGCAGTGATTCCGGGACAGGGGACTACGAGCAGTACTTC. It encodes CASSDSGTGDYEQYF.

V gene TRBV2 combines with J gene TRBJ1-5; tentatively, D is TRBD1 (5 bases). The CDR3 sequence is 13 residues long. CDR1 SNHLY and CDR2 FYNNEI come from the germline V gene. Trimming took off 7 bases at V and 5 bases at J, with 12 bases between the two ends. In DNA form, the CDR3 reads TGTGCCAGCACCTTTTCGGGGGATCAGCCCCAGCATTTT. Protein product: CASTFSGDQPQHF.

The chain is built from TRBV2 and TRBJ2-7; D is unresolved. Germline lookup yields CDR1 SNHLY and CDR2 FYNNEI. The CDR3 loop spans 13 amino acids. V was pared by 2 bases and J by 2 bases, with 7 bases between. The CDR3 DNA reads TGTGCCAGCAGTGAACTCCTCCCCTACGAGCAGTACTTC. Translation: CASSELLPYEQYF.

The genes are TRBV6-5 and TRBJ2-7; TRBD1 matches at 7 bases. Germline CDR1 MNHEY, CDR2 SVGAGI. Trimming removed 2 bases from V and 0 bases from J; junction bases left unmatched: 7. This CDR3 region has 16 residues. The CDR3 sequence is CASSYTGTASSYEQYF. The CDR3, as DNA: TGTGCCAGCAGTTACACCGGGACAGCGAGCTCCTACGAGCAGTACTTC.

The genes are TRBV7-2 and TRBJ2-5; 15 bases align to TRBD2. The ends lost 5 bases at V and 4 bases at J; junction bases unmatched: 5. This CDR3 has 16 residues. Germline loops: CDR1 SGHTA, CDR2 FQGNSA. This CDR3 is CASSRGLAGGRETQYF. CDR3 DNA: TGTGCCAGCAGCCGTGGACTAGCGGGAGGGCGAGAGACCCAGTACTTC. Combining the CDR3 with reference TRBV7-2 and TRBJ2-5 gives the whole variable domain GAGVSQSPSNKVTEKGKDVELRCDPISGHTALYWYRQSLGQGLEFLIYFQGNSAPDKSGLPSDRFSAERTGGSVSTLTIQRTQQEDSAVYLCASSRGLAGGRETQYFGPGTRLLVL.

This clone turned up a few times. The chain couples TRBV15 to TRBJ2-7, with a possible D match to TRBD2 (6 bases). CDR1 and CDR2 from the germline V gene are LNHNV and YYDKDF (reference sequence). This CDR3 region has 16 residues. Deletions cut 4 bases from V and 0 bases from J, with 16 bases between. The CDR3 protein is CATSKRRDFTSYEQYF. As DNA, the CDR3 is TGTGCCACCAGCAAAAGGAGGGACTTTACCTCCTACGAGCAGTACTTC.

The chain is built from TRBV3-1 (or the pseudogene TRBV3-2) and TRBJ1-5; a weak D match, TRBD1 (5 bases). This CDR3 comprises 14 residues. The V gene's germline CDR1 is LGHDT and CDR2 YNNKEL (reference sequence). V was shortened by 4 bases and J by 6 bases, with 13 bases between the two germline ends. CDR3 protein: CASSLAGLSQPQHF. The DNA of the CDR3 is TGTGCCAGCAGCCTTGCAGGGTTGAGTCAGCCCCAGCATTTT.

This chain connects TRBV11-2 to TRBJ2-7; the match to TRBD1 covers 8 bases. J was trimmed by 6 bases and V by 3 bases; bases with no gene match: 13. The CDR3 is made up of 16 amino acids. The germline gives CDR1 SGHAT, CDR2 FQNNGV. CDR3 protein: CASSFPGMTGVGEQYF. The CDR3 DNA is TGTGCCAGCAGCTTCCCGGGAATGACAGGGGTCGGCGAGCAGTACTTC.

This clone has a handful of counts. CDR3 amino acids: CASSQIGTGQYEQYF. The CDR3 nucleotides are TGTGCCAGCAGCCAGATTGGGACAGGGCAATACGAGCAGTACTTC. The rearrangement joins TRBV4-2 to TRBJ2-7; 9 bases line up with TRBD1. Trimming removed 3 bases from V and 4 bases from J; junction bases left unmatched: 7. CDR1 is LGHNA, CDR2 YNFKEQ, per germline. The CDR3 runs to 15 residues.